The sequence of this T cell receptor beta chain was determined in a study of blood T cell repertoires in COVID-19. Study-level background: PBMCs, B-cell-depleted T cells, or T cells provided the cDNA or gDNA that made up the material.

Per the study methods: The authors estimated nucleated cell counts from reference gene primer amplification. Generated by immunoSEQ multiplex PCR, the TCRdb table keeps only in-frame clones and is missing some. The DNA gave D and trimming, while V, J and clone size come from that table. The repertoire holds almost 65,000 clones, roughly 88% seen once, with about 43% in the top ten. Only one count was recorded for this clone. Trimming removed 4 bases at V and 0 bases at J, with 19 bases between. The CDR3 length is 17 residues. Germline lookup yields CDR1 SGHNT and CDR2 YYREEE (reference sequence). The chain is built from TRBV5-4 and TRBJ1-2; possibly TRBD1 for D (5 bases). This receptor was identified in a woman aged 55-70 years with COVID-19, enrolled during active disease. The sample taken for sequencing was peripheral blood. The CDR3 is CASSNPGTGLANYGYTF. The DNA of the CDR3 is TGTGCCAGCAGCAACCCCGGGACTGGATTAGCTAACTATGGCTACACCTTC.